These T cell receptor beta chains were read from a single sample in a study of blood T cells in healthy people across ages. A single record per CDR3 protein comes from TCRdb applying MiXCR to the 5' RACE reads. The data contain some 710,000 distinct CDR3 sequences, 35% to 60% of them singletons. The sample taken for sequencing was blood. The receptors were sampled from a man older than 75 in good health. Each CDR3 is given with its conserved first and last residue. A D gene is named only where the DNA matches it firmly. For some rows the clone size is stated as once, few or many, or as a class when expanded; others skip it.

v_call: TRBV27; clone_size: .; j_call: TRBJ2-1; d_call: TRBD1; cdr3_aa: CASSLLAGTGSDNEQFF; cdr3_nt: TGTGCCAGCAGTTTATTAGCCGGGACAGGGTCCGACAATGAGCAGTTCTTC
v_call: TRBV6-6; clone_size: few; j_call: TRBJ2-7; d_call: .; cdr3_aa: CASSYGSNDYEQYF; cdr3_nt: TGTGCCAGCAGTTACGGCAGTAACGACTACGAGCAGTACTTC
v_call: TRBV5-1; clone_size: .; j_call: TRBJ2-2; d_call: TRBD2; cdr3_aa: CASSFNGLAVAGELFF; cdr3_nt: TGCGCCAGCAGCTTCAACGGACTAGCGGTGGCCGGGGAGCTGTTTTTT
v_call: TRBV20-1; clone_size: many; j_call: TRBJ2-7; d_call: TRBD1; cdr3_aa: CSASGTGTGDVEQYF; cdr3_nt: TGCAGTGCTAGTGGCACCGGGACAGGGGACGTTGAGCAGTACTTC
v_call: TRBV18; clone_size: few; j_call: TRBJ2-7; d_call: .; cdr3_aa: CASSIGDTWDYNEQYF; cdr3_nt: TGTGCCAGCTCGATTGGGGACACCTGGGATTACAATGAGCAGTACTTC
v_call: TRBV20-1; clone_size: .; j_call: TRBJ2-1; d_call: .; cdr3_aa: CSARAQRTFFDEQFF; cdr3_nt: TGCAGTGCTAGGGCCCAGCGCACTTTCTTCGATGAGCAGTTCTTC
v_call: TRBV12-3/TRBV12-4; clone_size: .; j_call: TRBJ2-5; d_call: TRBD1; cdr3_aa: CASSYGTGAEQYF; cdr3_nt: TGTGCCAGCAGTTACGGGACAGGGGCTGAGCAGTACTTC
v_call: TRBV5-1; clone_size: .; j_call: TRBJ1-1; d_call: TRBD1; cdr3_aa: CASKGAPWDTEAFF; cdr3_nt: TGCGCCAGCAAGGGGGCCCCCTGGGACACTGAAGCTTTCTTT
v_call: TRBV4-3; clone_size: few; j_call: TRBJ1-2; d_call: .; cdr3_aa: CASSHGSTYGYTF; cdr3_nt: TGCGCCAGCAGCCACGGATCTACCTATGGCTACACCTTC
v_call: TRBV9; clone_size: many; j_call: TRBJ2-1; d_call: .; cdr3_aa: CASSVADSWMEQFF; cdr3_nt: TGTGCCAGCAGCGTAGCCGATAGCTGGATGGAGCAGTTCTTC
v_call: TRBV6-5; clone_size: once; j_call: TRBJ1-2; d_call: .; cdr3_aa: CASSYLSRALTAGGYTF; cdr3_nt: TGTGCCAGCAGTTACCTCAGCAGGGCGCTAACCGCGGGGGGCTACACCTTC
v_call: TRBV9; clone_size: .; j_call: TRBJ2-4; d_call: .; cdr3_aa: CASGPTIGGAGDIQYF; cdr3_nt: TGTGCCAGCGGCCCCACAATAGGGGGAGCAGGGGACATTCAGTACTTC
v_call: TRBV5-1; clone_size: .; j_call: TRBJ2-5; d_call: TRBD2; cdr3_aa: CASSLEGTIYNEQYF; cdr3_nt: TGCGCCAGCAGCTTGGAAGGGACTATCTACAATGAGCAGTACTTC
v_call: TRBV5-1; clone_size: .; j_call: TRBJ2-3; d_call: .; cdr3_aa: CASSFMGPSADTKYF; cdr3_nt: TGCGCCAGCAGCTTTATGGGACCGTCGGCAGATACGAAGTATTTT
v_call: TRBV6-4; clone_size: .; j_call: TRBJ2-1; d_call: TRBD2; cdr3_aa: CASSDIIGGRNEQFF; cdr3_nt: TGTGCCAGCAGTGACATAATCGGCGGGAGGAATGAGCAGTTCTTC
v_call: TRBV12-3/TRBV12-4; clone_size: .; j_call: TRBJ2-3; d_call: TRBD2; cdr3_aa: CASSFRTSGSTDTQYF; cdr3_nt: TGTGCCAGCAGTTTCAGGACTAGCGGGAGCACAGATACGCAGTATTTT
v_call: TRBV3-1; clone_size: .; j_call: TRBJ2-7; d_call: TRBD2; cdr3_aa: CASSQGTSGRLGEQYF; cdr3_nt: TGTGCCAGCAGCCAAGGGACTAGCGGGAGACTTGGTGAGCAGTACTTC
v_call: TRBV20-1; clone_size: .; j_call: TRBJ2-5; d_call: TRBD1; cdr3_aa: CSAGRDRGQETQYF; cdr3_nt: TGCAGTGCAGGCCGGGACAGGGGGCAGGAGACCCAGTACTTC
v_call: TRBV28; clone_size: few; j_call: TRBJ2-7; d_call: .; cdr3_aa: CASHTGGTYEQYF; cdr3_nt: TGTGCCAGCCACACCGGAGGGACCTACGAGCAGTACTTC
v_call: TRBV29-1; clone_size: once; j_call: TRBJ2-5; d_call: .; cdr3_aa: CSVEDPANGETQYF; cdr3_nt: TGCAGCGTTGAAGATCCAGCCAACGGGGAGACCCAGTACTTC
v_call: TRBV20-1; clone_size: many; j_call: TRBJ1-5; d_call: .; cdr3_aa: CSARDLGREDQPQHF; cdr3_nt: TGCAGTGCTAGAGATCTGGGAAGGGAGGATCAGCCCCAGCATTTT
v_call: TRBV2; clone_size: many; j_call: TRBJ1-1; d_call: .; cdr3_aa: CASSEFVAGSEAFF; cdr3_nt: TGTGCCAGCAGTGAATTTGTCGCAGGGTCTGAAGCTTTCTTT
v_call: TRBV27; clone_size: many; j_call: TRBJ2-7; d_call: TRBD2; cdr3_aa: CASSSLAGEAYEQYF; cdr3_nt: TGTGCCAGCAGTTCGCTAGCGGGGGAGGCCTACGAGCAGTACTTC
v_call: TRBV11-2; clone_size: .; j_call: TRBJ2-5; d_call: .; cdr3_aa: CASSRGILETQYF; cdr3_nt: TGTGCCAGCAGCCGAGGGATATTAGAGACCCAGTACTTC
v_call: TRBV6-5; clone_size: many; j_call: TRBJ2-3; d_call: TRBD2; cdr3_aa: CASSYELAPGTDTQYF; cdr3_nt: TGTGCCAGCAGTTACGAACTAGCGCCAGGAACAGATACGCAGTATTTT
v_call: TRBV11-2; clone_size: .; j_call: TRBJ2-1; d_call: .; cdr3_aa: CASSLEGSGAYEQFF; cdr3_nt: TGTGCCAGCAGCTTAGAGGGCTCCGGGGCGTATGAGCAGTTCTTC
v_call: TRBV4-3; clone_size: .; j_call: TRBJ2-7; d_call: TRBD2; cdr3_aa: CASSQEPMSKFSSGRVISYEQYF; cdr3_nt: TGCGCCAGCAGCCAAGAACCGATGTCTAAGTTTAGTAGCGGGAGGGTGATCTCCTACGAGCAGTACTTC
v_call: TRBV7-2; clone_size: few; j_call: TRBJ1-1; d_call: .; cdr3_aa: CASSSVYGGTRGNTEAFF; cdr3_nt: TGTGCCAGCAGCTCGGTATATGGGGGCACTCGAGGGAACACTGAAGCTTTCTTT
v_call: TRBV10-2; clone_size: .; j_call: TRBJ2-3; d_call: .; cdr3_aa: CASTDGQTGQYF; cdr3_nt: TGCGCCAGCACCGACGGACAGACGGGGCAGTATTTT
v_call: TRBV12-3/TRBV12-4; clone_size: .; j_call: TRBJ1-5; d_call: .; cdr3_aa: CASSLAGRGGGQPQHF; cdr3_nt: TGTGCCAGCAGTTTAGCTGGACGCGGCGGGGGTCAGCCCCAGCATTTT
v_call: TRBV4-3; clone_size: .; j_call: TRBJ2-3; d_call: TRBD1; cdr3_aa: CASSPGTGPHDTQYF; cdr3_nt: TGCGCCAGCAGCCCCGGGACAGGGCCCCATGATACGCAGTATTTT
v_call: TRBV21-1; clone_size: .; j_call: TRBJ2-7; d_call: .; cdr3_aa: CATRDRGIHEQYF; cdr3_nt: TGTGCCACCAGGGACAGGGGCATCCACGAGCAGTACTTC
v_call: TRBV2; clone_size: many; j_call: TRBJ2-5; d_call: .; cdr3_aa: CASSEGTGYF; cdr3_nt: TGTGCCAGCAGTGAAGGGACGGGGTACTTC
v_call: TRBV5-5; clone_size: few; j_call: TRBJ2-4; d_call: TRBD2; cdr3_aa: CASRTGLAETLAKNIQYF; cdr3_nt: TGTGCCAGCAGAACGGGACTAGCGGAGACTCTAGCCAAAAACATTCAGTACTTC
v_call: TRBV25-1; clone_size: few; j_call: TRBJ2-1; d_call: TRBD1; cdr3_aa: CASSPWDRGLSYNEQFF; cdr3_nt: TGTGCCAGCAGTCCCTGGGACAGGGGTTTATCCTACAATGAGCAGTTCTTC
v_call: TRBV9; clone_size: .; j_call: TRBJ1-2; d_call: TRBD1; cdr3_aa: CASSERGRSGYTF; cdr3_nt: TGTGCCAGCAGCGAGAGGGGGCGGAGTGGCTACACCTTC
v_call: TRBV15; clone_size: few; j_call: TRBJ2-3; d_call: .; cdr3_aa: CATSRSLGTSGTQYF; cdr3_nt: TGTGCCACCAGCCGTAGCCTCGGAACCTCGGGTACGCAGTATTTT
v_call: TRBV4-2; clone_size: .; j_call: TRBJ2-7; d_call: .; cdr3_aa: CASSPSESYEQYF; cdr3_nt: TGTGCCAGCAGCCCATCGGAGTCCTACGAGCAGTACTTC
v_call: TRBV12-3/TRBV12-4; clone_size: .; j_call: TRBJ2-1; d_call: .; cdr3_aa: CASSWGNKQFF; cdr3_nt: TGTGCCAGCAGTTGGGGCAATAAGCAGTTCTTC
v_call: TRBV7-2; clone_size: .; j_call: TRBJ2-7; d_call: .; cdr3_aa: CASSLGARGGSGEQYF; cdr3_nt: TGTGCCAGCAGCTTAGGCGCCAGGGGTGGATCGGGCGAGCAGTACTTC
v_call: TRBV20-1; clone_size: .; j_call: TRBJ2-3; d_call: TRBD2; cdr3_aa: CSTERGWGTDTQYF; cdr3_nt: TGCAGTACCGAGCGGGGTTGGGGCACAGATACGCAGTATTTT
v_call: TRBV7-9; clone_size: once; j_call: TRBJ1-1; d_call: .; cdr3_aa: CASSSRNLNTEAFF; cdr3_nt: TGTGCCAGCAGCTCTCGGAACCTGAACACTGAAGCTTTCTTT
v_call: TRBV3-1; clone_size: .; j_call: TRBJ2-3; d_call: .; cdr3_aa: CASSLNYGEAQYF; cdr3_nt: TGTGCCAGCAGCCTCAACTATGGAGAAGCGCAGTATTTT
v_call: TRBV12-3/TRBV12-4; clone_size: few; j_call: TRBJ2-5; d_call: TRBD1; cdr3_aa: CASSLKTGTGEQETQYF; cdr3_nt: TGTGCCAGCAGTCTAAAGACCGGGACAGGAGAGCAAGAGACCCAGTACTTC
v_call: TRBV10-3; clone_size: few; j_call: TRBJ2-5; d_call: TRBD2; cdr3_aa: CAISGTSQETQYF; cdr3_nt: TGTGCCATCAGTGGGACTAGCCAAGAGACCCAGTACTTC
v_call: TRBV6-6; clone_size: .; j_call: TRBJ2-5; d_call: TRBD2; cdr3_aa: CANSYGTSGRRETQYF; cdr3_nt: TGTGCCAACAGTTACGGGACGAGCGGGAGACGAGAGACCCAGTACTTC
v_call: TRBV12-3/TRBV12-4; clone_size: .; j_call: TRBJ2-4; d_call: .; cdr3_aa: CASIKGRGASKNIQYF; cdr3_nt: TGTGCCAGCATCAAAGGCAGGGGGGCTTCCAAAAACATTCAGTACTTC
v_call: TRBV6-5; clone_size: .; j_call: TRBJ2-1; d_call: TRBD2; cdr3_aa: CASGFQRGTSGVSYNEQFF; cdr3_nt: TGTGCCAGCGGTTTCCAGAGAGGGACTAGCGGGGTCTCCTACAATGAGCAGTTCTTC
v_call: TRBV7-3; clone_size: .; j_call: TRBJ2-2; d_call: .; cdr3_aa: CASSLGLGAGELFF; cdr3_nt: TGTGCCAGCAGCTTAGGGCTAGGCGCCGGGGAGCTGTTTTTT
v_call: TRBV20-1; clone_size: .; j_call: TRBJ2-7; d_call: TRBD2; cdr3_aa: CSAGLAGGDSYEQYF; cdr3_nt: TGCAGTGCCGGACTAGCGGGGGGGGACTCCTACGAGCAGTACTTC
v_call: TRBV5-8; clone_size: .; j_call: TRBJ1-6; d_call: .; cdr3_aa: CASSFDRGSPLHF; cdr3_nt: TGTGCCAGCAGTTTCGACAGAGGTTCACCCCTCCACTTT
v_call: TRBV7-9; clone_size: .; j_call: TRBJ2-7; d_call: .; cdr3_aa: CASGVRDISEQYF; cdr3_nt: TGTGCCAGCGGGGTCAGGGATATCTCCGAGCAGTACTTC
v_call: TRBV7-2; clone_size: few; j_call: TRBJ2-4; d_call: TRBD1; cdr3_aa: CASSPQTGGAKNIQYF; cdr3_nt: TGTGCCAGCAGCCCCCAGACAGGGGGAGCCAAAAACATTCAGTACTTC
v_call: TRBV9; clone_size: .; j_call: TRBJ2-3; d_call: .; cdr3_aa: CASSVGGLGGDTQYF; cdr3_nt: TGTGCCAGCAGCGTAGGCGGTCTAGGAGGAGATACGCAGTATTTT
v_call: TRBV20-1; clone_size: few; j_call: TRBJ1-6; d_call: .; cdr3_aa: CSAVDRDPGKSPLHF; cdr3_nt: TGCAGTGCCGTAGACCGGGATCCTGGAAAATCACCCCTCCACTTT